Listed below are T cell receptor beta chains from one sample, sequenced in a study of CD8 T cells in Susac syndrome. MiXCR, applied by TCRdb to the immunoSEQ multiplex PCR reads, yields one record per CDR3 protein. The sample includes about 190,000 distinct CDR3 sequences, around 93% of them seen just once. The sample taken for sequencing was CD4+ T cells from PBMCs. These receptors were collected from a human donor in good health. CDR3s include the opening cysteine and the closing phenylalanine or tryptophan. The order of the fields is CDR3 protein, CDR3 DNA, clone size, V gene, D gene, J gene. A D gene is named only where the DNA matches it firmly. Not all rows give a size; the values are once, few, many and, for expanded clones, a class.

CDR3aa: CASSPRQGSANTGELFF; CDR3nt: TGTGCCAGCAGCCCGAGACAGGGGTCGGCGAACACCGGGGAGCTGTTTTTT; abundance: -; v_gene: TRBV5-4; d_gene: TRBD1; j_gene: TRBJ2-2
CDR3aa: CASSPRGPGEQYF; CDR3nt: TGTGCCAGCAGCCCGAGGGGGCCGGGGGAGCAGTACTTC; abundance: once; v_gene: TRBV12-3/TRBV12-4; d_gene: TRBD1; j_gene: TRBJ2-7
CDR3aa: CAISEGRGNEKLFF; CDR3nt: TGTGCCATCAGTGAAGGGAGGGGTAATGAAAAACTGTTTTTT; abundance: -; v_gene: TRBV10-3; d_gene: -; j_gene: TRBJ1-4
CDR3aa: CASSRSGGSGTQYF; CDR3nt: TGTGCCAGCAGCCGAAGCGGGGGGTCCGGGACCCAGTACTTC; abundance: -; v_gene: TRBV28; d_gene: TRBD2; j_gene: TRBJ2-5
CDR3aa: CASSPSASGGETQYF; CDR3nt: TGTGCCAGCAGCCCTTCGGCTAGCGGTGGGGAGACCCAGTACTTC; abundance: -; v_gene: TRBV3-1; d_gene: TRBD2; j_gene: TRBJ2-5
CDR3aa: CASSVNWDASYGYTF; CDR3nt: TGTGCCAGCAGCGTAAATTGGGACGCCAGCTATGGCTACACCTTC; abundance: once; v_gene: TRBV9; d_gene: -; j_gene: TRBJ1-2
CDR3aa: CASSQDGPQYF; CDR3nt: TGTGCCAGCAGCCAAGATGGCCCCCAGTACTTC; abundance: once; v_gene: TRBV4-2; d_gene: -; j_gene: TRBJ2-5
CDR3aa: CASMKGHGSGYTF; CDR3nt: TGTGCCAGCATGAAGGGACATGGGAGCGGCTACACCTTC; abundance: -; v_gene: TRBV25-1; d_gene: -; j_gene: TRBJ1-2
CDR3aa: CSVEVAGGRTGELFF; CDR3nt: TGCAGCGTTGAGGTAGCGGGGGGACGTACCGGGGAGCTGTTTTTT; abundance: -; v_gene: TRBV29-1; d_gene: TRBD2; j_gene: TRBJ2-2
CDR3aa: CASSKGGGNTEAFF; CDR3nt: TGTGCCAGCAGCAAAGGCGGCGGGAACACTGAAGCTTTCTTT; abundance: -; v_gene: TRBV5-4; d_gene: -; j_gene: TRBJ1-1
CDR3aa: CASSSRTAIYGYTF; CDR3nt: TGTGCCAGCAGCTCTAGGACAGCGATCTATGGCTACACCTTC; abundance: -; v_gene: TRBV12-3/TRBV12-4; d_gene: -; j_gene: TRBJ1-2
CDR3aa: CSVADRGSGANVLTF; CDR3nt: TGCAGCGTCGCGGACAGGGGCTCTGGGGCCAACGTCCTGACTTTC; abundance: -; v_gene: TRBV29-1; d_gene: TRBD1; j_gene: TRBJ2-6
CDR3aa: CASSQTGRDYGYTF; CDR3nt: TGTGCCAGCAGCCAAACAGGACGTGACTATGGCTACACCTTC; abundance: -; v_gene: TRBV3-1; d_gene: -; j_gene: TRBJ1-2
CDR3aa: CSVRQGGQPQHF; CDR3nt: TGCAGCGTTCGACAGGGAGGACAGCCCCAGCATTTT; abundance: -; v_gene: TRBV29-1; d_gene: TRBD1; j_gene: TRBJ1-5
CDR3aa: CASSQDRAGNQPQHF; CDR3nt: TGCGCCAGCAGCCAAGATAGGGCCGGTAATCAGCCCCAGCATTTT; abundance: -; v_gene: TRBV4-1; d_gene: -; j_gene: TRBJ1-5
CDR3aa: CASSPGTRGADTQYF; CDR3nt: TGTGCCAGCAGCCCCGGGACTAGAGGAGCAGATACGCAGTATTTT; abundance: -; v_gene: TRBV9; d_gene: TRBD2; j_gene: TRBJ2-3
CDR3aa: CASSQDSRGVAKNIQYF; CDR3nt: TGTGCCAGCAGCCAAGACTCCAGGGGAGTAGCCAAAAACATTCAGTACTTC; abundance: -; v_gene: TRBV4-2; d_gene: -; j_gene: TRBJ2-4
CDR3aa: CASSLRGSEKLFF; CDR3nt: TGTGCCAGCAGCCTCCGGGGGAGTGAAAAACTGTTTTTT; abundance: -; v_gene: TRBV7-9; d_gene: -; j_gene: TRBJ1-4
CDR3aa: CAISEPGAGANVLTF; CDR3nt: TGTGCCATCAGTGAGCCAGGAGCTGGGGCCAACGTCCTGACTTTC; abundance: -; v_gene: TRBV10-3; d_gene: -; j_gene: TRBJ2-6
CDR3aa: CASSPPSGGLKTQYF; CDR3nt: TGTGCCAGCTCACCACCGTCCGGGGGACTGAAGACCCAGTACTTC; abundance: -; v_gene: TRBV18; d_gene: -; j_gene: TRBJ2-5
CDR3aa: CATLSFLDANSPLHF; CDR3nt: TGTGCCACCCTAAGCTTTTTGGACGCTAATTCACCCCTCCACTTT; abundance: -; v_gene: TRBV28; d_gene: -; j_gene: TRBJ1-6
CDR3aa: CASSQSGQGAGYTF; CDR3nt: TGTGCCAGCAGCCAGTCGGGACAGGGGGCTGGCTACACCTTC; abundance: -; v_gene: TRBV3-1; d_gene: TRBD1; j_gene: TRBJ1-2
CDR3aa: CSVRTGGFTDTQYF; CDR3nt: TGCAGCGTGAGGACAGGGGGCTTCACAGATACGCAGTATTTT; abundance: -; v_gene: TRBV29-1; d_gene: TRBD1; j_gene: TRBJ2-3